Listed here are 32 T cell receptor beta chains from one sample, sequenced in a study of identical twins. MiXCR, applied by TCRdb to the 5' RACE reads, yields one record per CDR3 protein. The repertoire has approximately 260,000 distinct CDR3 sequences, over 13% of them found once; the top ten carry under 9.5%. Sequenced sample: memory (CD45RO+) T cells sorted from blood. Receptors originate from a young woman in good health.

As regards this clonotype: This may come from a read error, since a much larger clone is one base off. The chain uses TRBV20-1 and TRBJ2-1; TRBD1 matches 8 bases. CDR1 is DFQATT and CDR2 is SNEGSKA in the germline V gene (reference sequence). The CDR3 runs 15 residues. The CDR3 spells CCALRTGSHNNEQFF. The CDR3 nucleotides are TGCTGTGCTCTCCGGACAGGGTCTCATAACAATGAGCAGTTCTTC.

This clonotype appeared many times. The V gene is TRBV20-1, the J gene TRBJ2-7; 7 bases fit TRBD2. The V segment lost 0 bases and the J segment 4 bases; nucleotides outside the gene matches: 0. The germline V gene has CDR1 DFQATT and CDR2 SNEGSKA (reference sequence). The CDR3 totals 12 residues. CDR3 amino acids: CSAREREYEQYF. Written as DNA, the CDR3 is TGCAGTGCTAGAGAGCGGGAGTACGAGCAGTACTTC.

This clonotype was counted at least ten times. This chain uses TRBV19 with TRBJ1-6; a weak D match, TRBD1 (5 bases). There are 15 residues in the CDR3. Germline lookup yields CDR1 LNHDA and CDR2 SQIVND (reference sequence). V gave up 4 bases and J gave up 9 bases, with 16 bases separating them. CDR3 in amino acids: CASSTLGRESSPLHF. The DNA of the CDR3 is TGTGCCAGTAGTACCCTGGGCAGGGAGAGTTCACCCCTCCACTTT.

The genes are TRBV6-4 and TRBJ2-1; the match to TRBD2 covers 9 bases. J lost 7 bases, V lost 2 bases, and 6 bases had no gene match. Germline-derived CDR1 and CDR2 are MRHNA and SNTAGT. CDR3 size: 15 residues. The CDR3 here is CASSDKAGGQNEQFF. CDR3 sequence (DNA): TGTGCCAGCAGTGACAAGGCGGGGGGGCAGAATGAGCAGTTCTTC.

The sample holds a few counts of this clonotype. V gene TRBV7-8 combines with J gene TRBJ2-5; 7 bases match TRBD1. CDR1 SGHVS and CDR2 FQNEAQ come from the germline V gene. V gave up 5 bases and J gave up 6 bases; unmatched junction bases: 3. This CDR3 region has 12 residues. CDR3 sequence reads: CASSVTGKTQYF. CDR3 nucleotides: TGTGCCAGCAGCGTGACAGGGAAGACCCAGTACTTC.

J is TRBJ2-5 and V is TRBV14; TRBD1 might be the D (5 bases). CDR1 SGHDN and CDR2 FVKESK come from the germline V gene. The CDR3 length is 15 residues. V was trimmed by 1 base and J by 4 bases, leaving 13 bases between them. The CDR3 reads CASSQGLWGGETQYF. DNA of the CDR3: TGTGCCAGCAGCCAAGGACTTTGGGGCGGAGAGACCCAGTACTTC.

This clonotype was seen at least ten times. The chain uses TRBV12-3 or TRBV12-4 and TRBJ2-7; TRBD1 aligns across 10 bases. This CDR3 contains 13 residues. The junction had 3 bases not matched to a gene; V was cut back by 7 bases and J by 3 bases. The CDR3 region has the DNA TGTGCCAGCACCCGGACAGGGGGCTACGAGCAGTACTTC. As protein: CASTRTGGYEQYF.

V gene TRBV4-2 combines with J gene TRBJ2-1; D gene uncertain. The germline V gene encodes CDR1 LGHNA and CDR2 YNFKEQ. The CDR3 is made up of 16 amino acids. Trimming took 0 bases from V and 3 from J, leaving 12 bases between them. The CDR3 here is CASSQDRAGFYNEQFF. The CDR3 DNA follows: TGTGCCAGCAGCCAAGATAGAGCAGGATTCTACAATGAGCAGTTCTTC.

This chain uses TRBV12-3 or TRBV12-4 with TRBJ2-7; 8 nucleotides agree with TRBD2. With 3 bases clipped from V and 3 bases from J, the junction kept 13 bases outside the gene matches. The CDR3 has 17 residues. The DNA of the CDR3 is TGTGCCAGCAGTTTCTCCCTTTCCGGGACTAGACGCTACGAGCAGTACTTC. Translating gives CASSFSLSGTRRYEQYF.

J is TRBJ2-7 and V is TRBV6-1, with unresolved D. Germline CDR1 MNHNS, CDR2 SASEGT. Trimming pared 7 bases from V and 4 bases from J, leaving 14 bases between. This CDR3 comprises 13 residues. The CDR3, as DNA: TGTGCCAGCACCCAACGGGTGGGGTACGAGCAGTACTTC. Amino acids: CASTQRVGYEQYF.

This clonotype was seen more than once but under ten times. V and J are TRBV20-1 and TRBJ2-3; 7 nucleotides line up with TRBD2. The germline V gene has CDR1 DFQATT and CDR2 SNEGSKA (reference sequence). Losses at the gene ends were 2 bases for V and 3 bases for J; bases not matched to a gene: 14. This CDR3 spans 17 amino acids. The DNA for the CDR3 is TGCAGTGCTAGACATCGAGTGGGAGGGTGGAGAACAGATACGCAGTATTTT. Protein sequence: CSARHRVGGWRTDTQYF.

The sample holds a few counts of this clonotype. This chain links TRBV9 with TRBJ2-1; D is perhaps TRBD2 (6 bases). Germline CDR1 reads SGDLS; CDR2 reads YYNGEE. With 3 bases removed from V and 1 base from J, the gap between germline ends came to 14 bases. The CDR3 sequence is 16 residues long. CDR3 in DNA: TGTGCCAGCAGCGCCTCGGCAGGGAGGTCCTACAATGAGCAGTTCTTC. Amino acid sequence: CASSASAGRSYNEQFF.

This clonotype was detected many times. The DNA for the CDR3 is TGTGCCAGCAGCTTGAGTCTAGGCCAGCAGCCCCAGCATTTT. Its translation is CASSLSLGQQPQHF. The chain has TRBV5-6 and TRBJ1-5; no firm D call. CDR3 size: 14 residues. Trimming shortened V by 1 base and J by 7 bases, and 12 bases separated the two germline ends. CDR1 and CDR2 from the germline V gene are SGHDT and YYEEEE.

As to this clonotype: Sequence at one end of the junction differs from germline and may be a read error. This chain links TRBV2 with TRBJ2-2; D is undetermined. In germline, CDR1 is SNHLY, CDR2 FYNNEI. The CDR3 is 15 residues long. The CDR3 region has the DNA TGTGCCAGCAGGGAAGGACGGAGATCCACCGGGGAGCTGTTTTTT. Amino acids: CASREGRRSTGELFF.

This clonotype came up a few times. The genes are TRBV11-2 and TRBJ2-5; D may be TRBD1 or TRBD2 (6 bases each). V was cut by 2 bases and J by 3 bases, with 19 bases left in between. This CDR3 is built from 17 residues. Germline loops: CDR1 SGHAT, CDR2 FQNNGV. The CDR3 spells CASSLIMRGQGKETQYF. CDR3 nucleotides: TGTGCCAGCAGCTTAATTATGCGGGGTCAGGGGAAAGAGACCCAGTACTTC.

The chain employs TRBV7-2 and TRBJ2-2; D is unclear. Per the germline V gene, CDR1 is SGHTA and CDR2 is FQGNSA. The CDR3 is 16 residues long. Trimming left V 2 bases short and J 4 bases short, with 14 bases between. The CDR3 nucleotides are TGTGCCAGCAGCTTATTTAGTAGCCGAGGCACCGGGGAGCTGTTTTTT. It specifies CASSLFSSRGTGELFF.

This clonotype occurred many times. In DNA, the CDR3 is TGTGCCAGCTCACCCTCGGCTAGCGTCCAAGAGACCCAGTACTTC. It is translated as CASSPSASVQETQYF. This chain links TRBV18 with TRBJ2-5, with a possible D match to TRBD2 (6 bases). V lost 3 bases, J lost 1 base, and 12 bases lay in between. Per germline, CDR1 KGHSH and CDR2 LQKENI. The length of the CDR3 is 15 residues.

A few counts support this clonotype. The chain recombines TRBV6-1 with TRBJ1-1, with a weak D call TRBD1 (5 bases). The germline V and J ends were trimmed by 6 bases and 1 base, with 18 bases remaining between them. The CDR3 is made up of 16 amino acids. The germline V gene has CDR1 MNHNS and CDR2 SASEGT. In DNA, the CDR3 is TGTGCCAGCAGCCTTGGGACGTGGCGGGAGAACACTGAAGCTTTCTTT. Its protein is CASSLGTWRENTEAFF.

The genes are TRBV5-6 and TRBJ2-1; D is unresolved. Per the germline V gene, CDR1 is SGHDT and CDR2 is YYEEEE. CDR3 length: 12 residues. With 0 bases removed from V and 7 bases from J, the gap between germline ends came to 5 bases. CDR3 sequence: CASSLVRNEQFF. The CDR3 DNA follows: TGTGCCAGCAGCTTGGTCCGAAATGAGCAGTTCTTC.

This chain joins TRBV20-1 and TRBJ2-7, with a possible D match to TRBD1 (5 bases). CDR3 length equals 12 residues. The ends were cut back, 3 bases at V and 7 bases at J, with 13 bases in the middle. In germline, CDR1 is DFQATT, CDR2 SNEGSKA (reference sequence). CDR3 bases: TGCAGTGCTAGCCAGGGTCGGATAGAGCAGTACTTC. Its translation: CSASQGRIEQYF.

This clonotype was counted many times. The chain's CDR3 is CASSQSGSSTDTQYF. In DNA form, the CDR3 reads TGTGCCAGCAGCCAGAGCGGCTCTAGCACAGATACGCAGTATTTT. This rearrangement joins TRBV4-2 to TRBJ2-3; the D gene is possibly TRBD2 (5 bases). CDR3 size: 15 residues. The V end lost 3 bases, the J end lost 0 bases, and 10 bases lay between the germline ends. The germline CDR1 and CDR2 sequences are LGHNA and YNFKEQ.

This clonotype was seen repeatedly, ten times or more. V and J are TRBV20-1 and TRBJ2-7, with 7 bases matching TRBD2. CDR1 and CDR2 from the germline V gene are DFQATT and SNEGSKA (reference sequence). The CDR3 is made up of 12 amino acids. After removal of 6 bases from V and 2 bases from J, the junction contained 4 bases not matched to a gene. The CDR3 loop is CSAKRGAYEQYF. CDR3 sequence (DNA): TGCAGTGCAAAGCGGGGTGCCTACGAGCAGTACTTC.

This clonotype was counted only a few times. The chain has TRBV28 and TRBJ2-2; 9 bases are a match to TRBD1. V was pared by 7 bases and J by 4 bases, with 7 bases of the junction left unmatched. Per germline, CDR1 MDHEN and CDR2 SYDVKM. The CDR3 runs to 15 residues. In nucleotides, the CDR3 is TGTGCCAGCAAATTACAGGGGGCGGCCACCGGGGAGCTGTTTTTT. Its translation is CASKLQGAATGELFF.

This clonotype was observed a few times. This chain connects TRBV6-2 or TRBV6-3 to TRBJ2-1; 7 nucleotides match TRBD2. This CDR3 is 16 amino acids long. V lost 6 bases, J lost 6 bases, and 14 bases stayed unmatched. The germline gives CDR1 MNHEY, CDR2 SVGEGT. CDR3 protein: CASSRRGGRAANEQFF. The CDR3 nucleotides are TGTGCCAGCAGCCGCCGGGGAGGGAGAGCGGCCAATGAGCAGTTCTTC.

This chain joins TRBV3-1 and TRBJ1-1; D is possibly TRBD1 (6 bases). Per the germline V gene, CDR1 is LGHDT and CDR2 is YNNKEL (reference sequence). The V gene lost 1 base and the J gene lost 10 bases, with 13 bases spanning the gap. CDR3 size: 13 residues. CDR3 amino acids: CASSQAGSRGAFF. The CDR3 coding sequence is TGTGCCAGCAGCCAAGCGGGCAGCAGGGGAGCTTTCTTT.

This chain connects TRBV3-1 to TRBJ2-2; 8 bases match TRBD2. The germline CDR1 and CDR2 sequences are LGHDT and YNNKEL (reference sequence). V shed 5 bases, J shed 6 bases, and the junction held 5 bases outside the gene matches. The CDR3 sequence is 14 residues long. This chain's CDR3 is CASSFGGGSGELFF. The CDR3 nucleotides read TGTGCCAGCAGCTTCGGGGGGGGCTCCGGGGAGCTGTTTTTT.

This clonotype was counted at least ten times. The gene calls are TRBV5-1 and TRBJ2-5, with 7 bases aligning to TRBD1. CDR1 and CDR2 (germline): SGHRS, YFSETQ. This CDR3 region has 14 residues. Trimming cost V 1 base and J 3 bases; bases outside gene matches: 3. The CDR3 DNA reads TGCGCCAGCAGCTTGTTAGGGGGCGAAGAGACCCAGTACTTC. Its translation is CASSLLGGEETQYF.

This clonotype was counted at least ten times. The rearrangement uses TRBV15 and TRBJ1-4; 11 bases are shared with TRBD1. CDR3 length equals 19 residues. The V gene end was trimmed by 0 bases and the J gene end by 2 bases; junction bases not matched to a gene: 8. Germline CDR1 LNHNV, CDR2 YYDKDF (reference sequence). Written as DNA, the CDR3 is TGTGCCACCAGCAGAGATCGTGGGACAGGGGGGTCTACTAATGAAAAACTGTTTTTT. This translates into CATSRDRGTGGSTNEKLFF.

The V gene is TRBV19, the J gene TRBJ2-5; 8 positions match TRBD2. The V gene end was trimmed by 1 base and the J gene end by 2 bases; junction bases not matched to a gene: 6. Germline V gene sequence: CDR1 LNHDA, CDR2 SQIVND (reference sequence). This CDR3 has 16 amino acids. For the CDR3, the DNA is TGTGCCAGTAGTATAGGGAGCGGGAGAGTTCAAGAGACCCAGTACTTC. Protein sequence: CASSIGSGRVQETQYF.

V is TRBV7-9 and J is TRBJ1-4, with TRBD1 matching over 8 bases. The CDR3 runs to 15 residues. V lost 3 bases and J lost 8; bases outside the gene matches: 8. Germline-derived CDR1 and CDR2 are SEHNR and FQNEAQ (reference sequence). The DNA of the CDR3 is TGTGCCAGCAGCTTGACAGGGGCTCCGGGGGAAAAACTGTTTTTT. As protein: CASSLTGAPGEKLFF.

The chain recombines TRBV25-1 with TRBJ1-2; D might be TRBD1 (5 bases). The germline V gene encodes CDR1 MGHDK and CDR2 SYGVNS. This CDR3 has 14 amino acids. The V gene lost 6 bases and the J gene lost 0 bases, with 11 bases spanning the gap. CDR3 in DNA: TGTGCCAGCAGCAGTGCAGGGACTAACTATGGCTACACCTTC. It codes for CASSSAGTNYGYTF.

This clonotype was seen ten or more times. The chain couples TRBV5-1 to TRBJ2-3; 7 bases map to TRBD2. The V and J ends lost 7 bases and 0 bases, in that order; junction bases with no gene match: 5. The CDR3 is 14 residues long. The germline CDR1 and CDR2 sequences are SGHRS and YFSETQ. The CDR3, as DNA: TGCGCCAGCCGTCTGGGGGGGAGCACAGATACGCAGTATTTT. Translating gives CASRLGGSTDTQYF. The variable domain in full, completed from reference TRBV5-1 and TRBJ2-3, reads KAGVTQTPRYLIKTRGQQVTLSCSPISGHRSVSWYQQTPGQGLQFLFEYFSETQRNKGNFPGRFSGRQFSNSRSEMNVSTLELGDSALYLCASRLGGSTDTQYFGPGTRLTVL.